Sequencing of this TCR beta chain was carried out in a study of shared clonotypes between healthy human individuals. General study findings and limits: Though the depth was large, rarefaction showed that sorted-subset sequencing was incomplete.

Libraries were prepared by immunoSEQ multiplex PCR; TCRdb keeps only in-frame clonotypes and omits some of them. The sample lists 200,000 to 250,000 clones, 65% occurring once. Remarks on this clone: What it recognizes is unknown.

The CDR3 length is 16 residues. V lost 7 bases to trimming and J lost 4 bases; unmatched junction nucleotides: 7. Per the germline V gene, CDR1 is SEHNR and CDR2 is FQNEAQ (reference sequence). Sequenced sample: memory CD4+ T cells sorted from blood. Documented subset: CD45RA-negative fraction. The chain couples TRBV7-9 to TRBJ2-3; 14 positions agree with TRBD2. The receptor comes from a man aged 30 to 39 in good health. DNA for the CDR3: TGTGCCAGCACCACCCCGGGACTAGCGGGAGCAGATACGCAGTATTTT. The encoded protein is CASTTPGLAGADTQYF. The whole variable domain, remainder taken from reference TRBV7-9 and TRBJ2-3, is DTGVSQNPRHKITKRGQNVTFRCDPISEHNRLYWYRQTLGQGPEFLTYFQNEAQLEKSRLLSDRFSAERPKGSFSTLEIQRTEQGDSAMYLCASTTPGLAGADTQYFGPGTRLTVL.